The clone carrying this TCR beta chain was recorded many times. Time point given: newly diagnosed GD, antithyroid drugs for less than 3 months. PBMC RNA was the source of the TCR library. Libraries of TCR beta came from iRepertoire HTBI primers plus Arm-PCR of CDR3 regions. MiXCR was run by TCRdb on the multiplex PCR reads, yielding one entry per CDR3 protein. The sample consists of 250,000 to 300,000 distinct CDR3 sequences, approximately 20% of them appearing once. Germline V gene lookup returns CDR1 WNHNN and CDR2 SYGVQD (reference sequence). Trimming left V 3 bases short and J 7 bases short, with 25 bases between. The CDR3 runs to 17 residues. This entry is derived from a study of regulatory T cells in long-lasting Graves disease. The data were also submitted as part of a second study, on T cells in Graves' hyperthyroidism and ophthalmopathy.

Sequencing was performed on peripheral blood mononuclear cells (PBMCs), taken at new diagnosis, from a patient treated with antithyroid drugs. This receptor was identified in a woman aged 30 to 39 with Graves disease. The rearrangement joins TRBV10-1 to TRBJ2-7, with a possible D match to TRBD2 (5 bases). Here the CDR3 reads CASSDYLMGGLPGEQYF. CDR3 in DNA: TGCGCCAGCAGTGATTACCTAATGGGCGGACTTCCTGGGGAGCAGTACTTC.